This T cell receptor beta chain was recovered during a study of T-cell memory formation after mild COVID-19. Study-level results: Among CD4+ contracting clones, most were CM and EM, and CD8+ ones EMRA.

MiXCR was run by TCRdb on the 5' RACE reads, yielding one entry per CDR3 protein. The sample includes over 450,000 distinct CDR3 sequences, around 20% of them seen just once. As to this clonotype: Its antigen is as yet unknown.

The V end lost 4 bases, the J end lost 0 bases, and 16 bases lay between the germline ends. The CDR3 sequence is 17 residues long. The sequenced sample was PBMCs or a T cell subset sorted from them (not recorded which). The chain links TRBV23-1 to TRBJ2-4; D is undetermined. TRBV23-1 is placed among ORFs of uncertain function. The clonotype comes from an adult woman who had mild COVID-19 (a few samples of this study predate the infection). Cell type and time point are not known. CDR3 loop: CASSRVPLGRAKNIQYF. The CDR3, as DNA: TGCGCCAGCAGTCGGGTTCCCTTAGGGCGAGCCAAAAACATTCAGTACTTC.